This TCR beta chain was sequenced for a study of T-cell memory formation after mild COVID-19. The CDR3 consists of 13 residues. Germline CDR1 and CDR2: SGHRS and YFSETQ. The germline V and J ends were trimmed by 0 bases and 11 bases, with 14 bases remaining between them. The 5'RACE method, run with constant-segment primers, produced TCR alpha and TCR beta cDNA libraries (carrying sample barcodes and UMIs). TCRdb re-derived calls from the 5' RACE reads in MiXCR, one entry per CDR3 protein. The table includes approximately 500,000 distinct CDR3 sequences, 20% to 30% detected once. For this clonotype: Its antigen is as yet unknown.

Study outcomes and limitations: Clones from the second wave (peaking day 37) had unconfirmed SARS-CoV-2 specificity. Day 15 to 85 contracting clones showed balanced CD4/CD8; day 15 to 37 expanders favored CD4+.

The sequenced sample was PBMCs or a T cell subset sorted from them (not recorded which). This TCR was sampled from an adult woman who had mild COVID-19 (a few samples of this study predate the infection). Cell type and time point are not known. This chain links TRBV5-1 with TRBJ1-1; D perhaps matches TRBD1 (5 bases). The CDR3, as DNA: TGCGCCAGCAGCTTGGAGGGGAGTCAAGGGGCTTTCTTT. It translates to CASSLEGSQGAFF.